Shown below are 9 T cell receptor beta chains from a single sample sequenced in a study of cytomegalovirus exposure and HLA in healthy donors. PCR amplification relied on 60 Vbeta primers (plus 13 Jbeta primers). This table comes from immunoSEQ multiplex PCR, and its TCRdb copy is limited to in-frame clones, with some not included. The sample lists some 66,000 clones; around 75% were seen once. The material sequenced was PBMCs. The receptors come from a man in his fifties or sixties in good health and CMV-seropositive.

The chain is built from TRBV7-9 and TRBJ2-1; 7 bases line up with TRBD2. The J segment lost 10 bases and the V segment lost 6 bases, leaving 6 bases of the junction unmatched. This CDR3 comprises 12 residues. Germline V gives CDR1 SEHNR, CDR2 FQNEAQ (reference sequence). CDR3 in amino acids: CASSTSVYEQFF. CDR3 sequence (DNA): TGTGCCAGCAGTACTAGCGTTTACGAGCAGTTCTTC.

The chain uses TRBV6-1 and TRBJ2-1; D may be TRBD2 (6 bases). The germline V and J ends were trimmed by 6 bases and 0 bases, with 18 bases remaining between them. CDR3 length equals 17 residues. Germline values: CDR1 MNHNS, CDR2 SASEGT. The CDR3 coding sequence is TGTGCCAGCAGAGAATACTCGGGACTCCTCTCCTACAATGAGCAGTTCTTC. Its translation: CASREYSGLLSYNEQFF.

The gene calls are TRBV6-1 and TRBJ2-1, with D maybe TRBD2 (5 bases). Per the germline V gene, CDR1 is MNHNS and CDR2 is SASEGT. V dropped 7 bases and J dropped 1 base, with 11 bases sitting between them. This CDR3 contains 14 residues. The CDR3 region has the DNA TGTGCCAGCAAGGAGGACTTATCCTACAATGAGCAGTTCTTC. Amino acids: CASKEDLSYNEQFF.

In this sample, this clone turned up a few times. The rearrangement uses TRBV27 and TRBJ2-7; a weak D match, TRBD1 (5 bases). The germline V gene encodes CDR1 MNHEY and CDR2 SMNVEV (reference sequence). V was clipped by 2 bases and J by 4 bases, with 6 bases between them. This CDR3 has 12 amino acids. CDR3 bases: TGTGCCAGCAGTTTAAGGGGTTACGAGCAGTACTTC. Its protein is CASSLRGYEQYF.

The chain joins TRBV10-3 to TRBJ2-1, with D possibly being TRBD2 (6 bases). Between the trimmed V and J ends, which lost 2 bases and 14 bases, there was a span of 13 bases. CDR3 size: 12 residues. Germline CDR1 is ENHRY and CDR2 is SYGVKD. The CDR3 nucleotides are TGTGCCATCAGTGAGGACCTTGGGGAGGAGTTCTTC. Translation gives CAISEDLGEEFF.

The rearrangement uses TRBV2 and TRBJ2-3, with D tentatively TRBD1 (5 bases). The CDR3 contains 15 residues. With 1 base removed from V and 1 base from J, the gap between germline ends came to 9 bases. The germline gives CDR1 SNHLY, CDR2 FYNNEI. The CDR3 loop reads CASSEGQSRTDTQYF. The CDR3 DNA is TGTGCCAGCAGTGAAGGACAGTCGCGCACAGATACGCAGTATTTT.

The chain carries TRBV7-9 and TRBJ2-5, with unresolved D. Trimming left V 3 bases short and J 4 bases short, with 6 bases between. This CDR3 region has 12 residues. Germline V gives CDR1 SEHNR, CDR2 FQNEAQ (reference sequence). Here the CDR3 DNA reads TGTGCCAGCAGCTTCACGGGAGAGACCCAGTACTTC. Translating gives CASSFTGETQYF.

The gene calls are TRBV11-2 and TRBJ1-1, with no clear D. Per the germline V gene, CDR1 is SGHAT and CDR2 is FQNNGV. V was shortened by 6 bases and J by 3 bases, with 8 bases between the two germline ends. This CDR3 has 12 amino acids. The CDR3 sequence: CASSPIYTEAFF. The CDR3 DNA is TGTGCCAGCAGTCCTATTTACACTGAAGCTTTCTTT. The whole variable domain, filled in from reference TRBV11-2 and TRBJ1-1, reads EAGVAQSPRYKIIEKRQSVAFWCNPISGHATLYWYQQILGQGPKLLIQFQNNGVVDDSQLPKDRFSAERLKGVDSTLKIQPAKLEDSAVYLCASSPIYTEAFFGQGTRLTVV.

This chain links TRBV5-1 with TRBJ1-6, with 9 bases matching TRBD1. The V gene end was trimmed by 5 bases and the J gene end by 8 bases; junction bases not matched to a gene: 5. The CDR3 totals 14 residues. CDR1 is SGHRS, CDR2 YFSETQ, per germline. In nucleotides, the CDR3 is TGCGCCAGCAGAGAAGGGACAGGGCATTCACCCCTCCACTTT. Protein product: CASREGTGHSPLHF.